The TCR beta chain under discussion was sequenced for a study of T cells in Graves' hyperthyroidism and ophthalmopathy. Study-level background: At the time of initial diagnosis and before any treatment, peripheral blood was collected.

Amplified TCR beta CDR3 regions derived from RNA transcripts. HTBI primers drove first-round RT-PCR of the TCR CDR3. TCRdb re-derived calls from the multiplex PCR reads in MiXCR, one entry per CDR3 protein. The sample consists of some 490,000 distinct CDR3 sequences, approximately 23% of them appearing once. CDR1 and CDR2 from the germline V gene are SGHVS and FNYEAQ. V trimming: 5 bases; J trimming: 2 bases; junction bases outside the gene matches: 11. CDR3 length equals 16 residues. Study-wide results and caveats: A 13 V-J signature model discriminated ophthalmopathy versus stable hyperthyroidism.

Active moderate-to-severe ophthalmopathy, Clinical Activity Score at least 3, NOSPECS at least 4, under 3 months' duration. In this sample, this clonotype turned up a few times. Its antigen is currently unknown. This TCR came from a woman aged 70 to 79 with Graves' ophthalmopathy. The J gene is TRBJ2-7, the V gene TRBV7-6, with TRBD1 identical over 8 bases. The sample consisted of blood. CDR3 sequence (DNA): TGTGCCAGCAGCAACCGTGACGGGACAGGAGCCTACGAGCAGTACTTC. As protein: CASSNRDGTGAYEQYF.